The 4 T cell receptor beta chains given below trace back to one sample, sequenced in a study of blood T cell repertoires in COVID-19. Method: immunoSEQ multiplex PCR; TCRdb's copy keeps in-frame clones and lacks some. Here the sample spans just over 250,000 clones, about 87% being singletons. The sample consisted of peripheral blood. The receptors come from an older woman with COVID-19, enrolled during active disease.

The genes are TRBV6-5 and TRBJ1-6; no definite D call. Deletions cut 5 bases from V and 3 bases from J, with 8 bases between. CDR1 MNHEY and CDR2 SVGAGI come from the germline V gene. CDR3 length: 14 residues. CDR3 protein: CASSSSNYNSPLHF. CDR3 nucleotides: TGTGCCAGCAGTAGCTCCAACTATAATTCACCCCTCCACTTT.

The V call is TRBV30, the J call TRBJ2-1; 11 nucleotides match TRBD2. The V gene end was trimmed by 0 bases and the J gene end by 10 bases; junction bases not matched to a gene: 2. In germline, CDR1 is GTSNPN, CDR2 SVGIG (reference sequence). The CDR3 length is 13 residues. CDR3 sequence reads: CAWSVASGREQFF. CDR3 in DNA: TGTGCCTGGAGTGTAGCTAGCGGGAGGGAGCAGTTCTTC. Full variable domain (missing parts from reference TRBV30 and TRBJ2-1): SQTIHQWPATLVQPVGSPLSLECTVEGTSNPNLYWYRQAAGRGLQLLFYSVGIGQISSEVPQNLSASRPQDRQFILSSKKLLLSDSGFYLCAWSVASGREQFFGPGTRLTVL.

The chain uses TRBV30 and TRBJ2-5, with TRBD2 matching over 10 bases. Unmatched junction bases numbered 10, after V lost 4 bases and J lost 2 bases. In germline, CDR1 is GTSNPN, CDR2 SVGIG (reference sequence). CDR3 length: 16 residues. The chain's CDR3 is CAWTRWASGRQETQYF. The DNA for the CDR3 is TGTGCCTGGACCCGTTGGGCTAGCGGGAGACAAGAGACCCAGTACTTC.

The CDR3 sequence is CASSYSTGMMTYEQYF. The CDR3 bases are TGTGCCAGCAGTTACTCGACGGGAATGATGACCTACGAGCAGTACTTC. The chain is built from TRBV6-5 and TRBJ2-7, with D possibly TRBD2 on 5 matching bases. CDR1 is MNHEY and CDR2 is SVGAGI in the germline V gene. The germline V and J ends were trimmed by 0 bases and 2 bases, with 14 bases remaining between them. The CDR3 has 16 amino acids.